The 29 T cell receptor beta chains in this list originate from one sample, sequenced in a study of human T cells and chemical hapten exposure. TCRdb redid the calling of the RACE reads with MiXCR, one entry per CDR3 protein. The sample gives about 90,000 distinct CDR3 sequences, about a tenth of which show up once; around 1% is in the top ten. Documented time point: patch test 3, about 24 weeks after DPC sensitization. Treatment noted: therapeutic diphenylcyclopropenone sensitization with weekly scalp DPC. The specimen comprised whole blood, sampled in connection with sensitization to the hapten diphenylcyclopropenone (DPC). These receptors were obtained from a woman aged 25 to 39 with alopecia areata. Some clones in this sample may be carry-over from other donors' samples.

This clonotype was recorded at least ten times. The V and J genes are TRBV12-3 or TRBV12-4 and TRBJ2-5; D is unclear. V was clipped by 5 bases and J by 1 base, with 11 bases between them. The CDR3 is made up of 14 amino acids. In DNA, the CDR3 is TGTGCCAGCAGTAATTCAGTTACCCAAGAGACCCAGTACTTC. It specifies CASSNSVTQETQYF.

This clonotype has at least ten counts. V usage is TRBV10-2 and J usage is TRBJ2-7; D gene ambiguous. V shed 4 bases and J shed 6 bases, with 13 bases lying between them. The length of the CDR3 is 13 residues. Germline assignment: CDR1 WSHSY and CDR2 SAAADI. The CDR3 region has the DNA TGCGCCAGCAGTGCGTTTCCTGCAGGCGAGCAGTACGTC. Protein sequence: CASSAFPAGEQYV.

This clonotype was recorded many times. This chain connects TRBV29-1 to TRBJ2-2; 7 positions match TRBD1. Germline-derived CDR1 and CDR2 are SQVTM and ANQGSEA. The J segment lost 3 bases and the V segment lost 3 bases, leaving 4 bases of the junction unmatched. The length of the CDR3 is 14 residues. CDR3 in DNA: TGCAGCGTTGAGAGACAGGGTTACACCGGGGAGCTGTTTTTT. Protein sequence: CSVERQGYTGELFF.

The table lists this clonotype with many counts. CDR3 sequence (DNA): TGTGCCAGCAGGGAAAGCGGGACAGGGTTCTATGGCTACACCTTC. Protein: CASRESGTGFYGYTF. The V gene is TRBV28, the J gene TRBJ1-2; 9 bases fit TRBD1. V trimming: 6 bases; J trimming: 4 bases; junction bases outside the gene matches: 9. This CDR3 is built from 15 residues. Germline CDR1 and CDR2: MDHEN and SYDVKM.

This clonotype was found a few times. The chain uses TRBV27 and TRBJ1-2, with D unresolved. Trimming pared 3 bases from V and 8 bases from J, leaving 13 bases between. Germline V gene sequence: CDR1 MNHEY, CDR2 SMNVEV (reference sequence). This CDR3 region has 13 residues. The chain's CDR3 is CASSFWGRGGYTF. For the CDR3, the DNA is TGTGCCAGCAGTTTCTGGGGAAGAGGGGGCTACACCTTC.

This clonotype was counted ten times or more. The chain recombines TRBV5-1 with TRBJ1-2, with 7 bases aligning to TRBD1. The CDR3 consists of 14 residues. The germline V gene has CDR1 SGHRS and CDR2 YFSETQ. V dropped 1 base and J dropped 6; count of bases not matched to a gene: 6. Here the CDR3 DNA reads TGCGCCAGCAGCTTGATTGAGGGGGCTGATGGCTACACCTTC. It yields the protein CASSLIEGADGYTF.

The chain couples TRBV7-2 to TRBJ2-1; D gene uncertain. The germline V gene encodes CDR1 SGHTA and CDR2 FQGNSA. The CDR3 is 13 amino acids. The V gene lost 10 bases and the J gene lost 7 bases, with 17 bases spanning the gap. CDR3 DNA: TGTGCCACCTATTCCCGCCAAGGGAATGAGCAGTTCTTC. Its translation: CATYSRQGNEQFF.

This clonotype appeared many times. The chain recombines TRBV6-2 or TRBV6-3 with TRBJ2-3; TRBD2 agrees at 10 bases. CDR3 length equals 15 residues. V lost 4 bases, J lost 3 bases, and 4 bases stayed unmatched. CDR1 and CDR2 (germline): MNHEY, SVGEGT. This chain's CDR3 is CASSLSGLATDTQYF. The CDR3 bases are TGTGCCAGCAGTTTGTCGGGACTAGCGACAGATACGCAGTATTTT.

This clonotype came up a few times. The chain links TRBV28 to TRBJ1-2; a possible D gene is TRBD1 (6 bases). The V end lost 3 bases, the J end lost 4 bases, and 9 bases lay between the germline ends. Germline loops: CDR1 MDHEN, CDR2 SYDVKM. This CDR3 is 13 amino acids long. CDR3 coding DNA: TGTGCCAGCAGTTTTGGGGGGCGCTATGGCTACACCTTC. Its protein is CASSFGGRYGYTF.

This clonotype appeared many times. The genes are TRBV20-1 and TRBJ1-6; perhaps TRBD1 as D (6 bases). The CDR3 covers 15 residues. V shed 1 base and J shed 9 bases, with 16 bases lying between them. Germline values: CDR1 DFQATT, CDR2 SNEGSKA (reference sequence). The CDR3 is CSARVEQGGGSPLHF. In DNA form, the CDR3 reads TGCAGTGCTAGAGTCGAACAGGGAGGAGGTTCACCCCTCCACTTT.

This clonotype was recorded many times. The chain has TRBV18 and TRBJ1-4; D call uncertain. Germline CDR1 and CDR2: KGHSH and LQKENI. V gave up 4 bases and J gave up 3 bases, with 12 bases separating them. The CDR3 contains 15 residues. CDR3 coding DNA: TGTGCCAGCTCACTCAACGACGGACCTAATGAAAAACTGTTTTTT. Its protein is CASSLNDGPNEKLFF.

Only a few counts were recorded for this clonotype. The chain combines TRBV2 with TRBJ2-7, with D unclear. The CDR3 covers 13 residues. CDR1 is SNHLY, CDR2 FYNNEI, per germline. Trimming took 2 bases from V and 6 from J, leaving 11 bases between them. CDR3 in amino acids: CASSESLVPEQYV. In nucleotides, the CDR3 is TGTGCCAGCAGTGAAAGCTTGGTGCCCGAGCAGTACGTC.

This clonotype was recorded at least ten times. The gene calls are TRBV20-1 and TRBJ2-1, with D unclear. The CDR3 spans 17 residues. The germline CDR1 and CDR2 sequences are DFQATT and SNEGSKA (reference sequence). With 1 base removed from V and 0 bases from J, the gap between germline ends came to 16 bases. CDR3 amino acids: CSARVIEAYYSYNEQFF. In nucleotides, the CDR3 is TGCAGTGCTAGAGTAATTGAGGCGTACTACTCCTACAATGAGCAGTTCTTC.

At least ten counts were recorded for this clonotype. The V gene is TRBV20-1, the J gene TRBJ1-1; D may be TRBD1 (6 bases). The V end lost 3 bases, the J end lost 5 bases, and 13 bases lay between the germline ends. The V gene's germline CDR1 is DFQATT and CDR2 SNEGSKA (reference sequence). The CDR3 consists of 13 residues. For the CDR3, the DNA is TGCAGTGCTAGGGTGGGGGCATGGACTGAAGCTTTCTTT. Encoded protein: CSARVGAWTEAFF.

Ten or more counts support this clonotype. V usage is TRBV3-1 and J usage is TRBJ1-2, with D possibly TRBD1 on 5 matching bases. The CDR3 loop spans 14 amino acids. The germline gives CDR1 LGHDT, CDR2 YNNKEL (reference sequence). V was trimmed by 1 base and J by 4 bases, leaving 10 bases between them. CDR3 DNA sequence: TGTGCCAGCAGCCAAGGCTACGACAGCTATGGCTACACCTTC. Translated: CASSQGYDSYGYTF.

This chain uses TRBV3-1 with TRBJ1-1; D remains ambiguous. V was cut by 4 bases and J by 1 base, with 13 bases left in between. Per the germline V gene, CDR1 is LGHDT and CDR2 is YNNKEL (reference sequence). The CDR3 is made up of 15 amino acids. CDR3 coding DNA: TGTGCCAGCAGCCTTGCCAGGCAGGCGAACACTGAAGCTTTCTTT. Translation gives CASSLARQANTEAFF.

In this sample, this clonotype turned up many times. V is TRBV6-5 and J is TRBJ2-5; TRBD1 is a possible D gene (6 bases). V lost 0 bases to trimming and J lost 1 base, with 12 bases between them. The CDR3 has 16 amino acids. Germline V CDR1 and CDR2: MNHEY, SVGAGI. The CDR3 loop is CASSYSYRAAQETQYF. CDR3 nucleotide sequence: TGTGCCAGCAGTTACTCTTACAGGGCAGCCCAAGAGACCCAGTACTTC.

The V and J genes are TRBV2 and TRBJ1-5, with D perhaps TRBD1 (6 bases). This CDR3 has 14 amino acids. Looked up from germline, CDR1 is SNHLY and CDR2 is FYNNEI. The ends were cut back, 6 bases at V and 0 bases at J, with 9 bases in the middle. CDR3 sequence: CASSAQGSNQPQHF. DNA of the CDR3: TGTGCCAGCAGCGCACAGGGTAGCAATCAGCCCCAGCATTTT. Supplemented by reference TRBV2 and TRBJ1-5, the full variable domain reads EPEVTQTPSHQVTQMGQEVILRCVPISNHLYFYWYRQILGQKVEFLVSFYNNEISEKSEIFDDQFSVERPDGSNFTLKIRSTKLEDSAMYFCASSAQGSNQPQHFGDGTRLSIL.

The sample holds a few counts of this clonotype. The chain employs TRBV18 and TRBJ2-2; 10 nucleotides match TRBD1. The CDR3 loop spans 17 amino acids. Germline CDR1 reads KGHSH; CDR2 reads LQKENI. Trimming took 0 bases from V and 5 from J; bases not matched to a gene: 6. As DNA, the CDR3 is TGTGCCAGCTCACCACCTTCCGGGACAGGGGCAACCGGGGAGCTGTTTTTT. This encodes CASSPPSGTGATGELFF.

The CDR3 bases are TGTGCCAGCAGCCTGACAGGGGGCAGAGATACGCAGTATTTT. It yields the protein CASSLTGGRDTQYF. V usage is TRBV12-3 or TRBV12-4 and J usage is TRBJ2-3; 10 nucleotides match TRBD1. The junction had 5 bases not matched to a gene; V was cut back by 6 bases and J by 5 bases. The CDR3 covers 14 residues.

This clonotype has more than one count but fewer than ten. This chain uses TRBV6-5 with TRBJ2-6; the match to TRBD1 covers 8 bases. Trimming took 7 bases from V and 1 from J; bases not matched to a gene: 6. The germline gives CDR1 MNHEY, CDR2 SVGAGI. The length of the CDR3 is 16 residues. CDR3 in amino acids: CASTDRGVSGANVLTF. The CDR3 DNA reads TGTGCCAGCACCGACAGGGGAGTGTCTGGGGCCAACGTCCTGACTTTC.

This clonotype was counted ten times or more. The chain has TRBV29-1 and TRBJ2-7; 9 bases line up with TRBD1. The V and J ends lost 4 bases and 7 bases, in that order; junction bases with no gene match: 8. Germline assignment: CDR1 SQVTM and CDR2 ANQGSEA. The CDR3 totals 13 residues. In DNA, the CDR3 is TGCAGCGTTGCCTTACAGGGGGCAGGTGAGCAGTACGTC. It is translated as CSVALQGAGEQYV.

This clonotype was picked up many times. The chain uses TRBV7-2 and TRBJ2-3; TRBD2 might be the D (6 bases). CDR3 length equals 14 residues. CDR1 is SGHTA, CDR2 FQGNSA, per germline. V was clipped by 6 bases and J by 2 bases, with 12 bases between them. As DNA, the CDR3 is TGTGCCAGCAGTTGGGACTCTTCCACAGATACGCAGTATTTT. Protein: CASSWDSSTDTQYF.

The sample holds many counts of this clonotype. J is TRBJ2-5 and V is TRBV7-8; 8 nucleotides agree with TRBD2. The germline gives CDR1 SGHVS, CDR2 FQNEAQ. The CDR3 covers 13 residues. The V and J ends lost 3 bases and 5 bases, in that order; junction bases with no gene match: 2. DNA of the CDR3: TGTGCCAGCAGCTTCGCGGGGGGTGAGACCCAGTACTTC. Translation gives CASSFAGGETQYF.

The chain has TRBV5-5 and TRBJ2-7, with 12 bases fitting TRBD2. CDR1 is SGHKS and CDR2 is YYEKEE in the germline V gene (reference sequence). CDR3 length: 15 residues. Trimming cost V 0 bases and J 3 bases; bases outside gene matches: 1. CDR3 loop: CASSLGLAGDYEQYF. The CDR3 DNA follows: TGTGCCAGCAGCTTGGGACTAGCGGGGGACTACGAGCAGTACTTC.

The chain has TRBV25-1 and TRBJ2-3; 10 bases agree with TRBD2. The germline CDR1 and CDR2 sequences are MGHDK and SYGVNS. V dropped 5 bases and J dropped 8; count of bases not matched to a gene: 7. This CDR3 has 14 residues. The CDR3 nucleotides read TGTGCCAGCAGTCAAGCGGGGGGGCTTAGTACGCAGTATTTT. Translating it yields CASSQAGGLSTQYF.

This clonotype showed up many times. This chain connects TRBV5-5 to TRBJ1-5; TRBD1 matches at 7 bases. The CDR3 extends over 14 amino acids. V lost 4 bases and J lost 7; bases outside the gene matches: 8. CDR1 and CDR2 from the germline V gene are SGHKS and YYEKEE (reference sequence). Here the CDR3 DNA reads TGTGCCAGCAGCAGCCGACAGGGCGGGCAGCCCCAGCATTTT. Its protein product is CASSSRQGGQPQHF.

This rearrangement joins TRBV28 to TRBJ1-3, with D tentatively TRBD1 (5 bases). CDR1 MDHEN and CDR2 SYDVKM come from the germline V gene. The CDR3 consists of 14 residues. Deletions cut 8 bases from V and 2 bases from J, with 13 bases between. The CDR3, as DNA: TGTGCCAGCGCTCCTGGGACCGCTGGAAACACCATATATTTT. Translating it yields CASAPGTAGNTIYF.

This clonotype showed up many times. J is TRBJ1-5 and V is TRBV2; possible D gene TRBD1, 6 bases. This CDR3 contains 18 residues. Germline CDR1 SNHLY, CDR2 FYNNEI. The V end was cut by 2 bases, the J end by 1 base, with 18 bases between. The CDR3: CASSESLTGQGSNQPQHF. CDR3 sequence (DNA): TGTGCCAGCAGTGAAAGCTTGACAGGCCAGGGGAGCAATCAGCCCCAGCATTTT.